Listed below are T cell receptor beta chains from one sample, sequenced in a study of T cells in Graves' hyperthyroidism and ophthalmopathy. TCRdb reanalysed the multiplex PCR reads using MiXCR and keeps one entry per CDR3 protein. Among approximately 720,000 distinct CDR3 sequences listed, around 19% were seen once. The material sequenced was blood. The receptors were gathered from a woman between 50 and 59 years old with Graves' hyperthyroidism that later progressed to Graves' ophthalmopathy. The CDR3 runs from the conserved cysteine through the conserved F or W.

V,J,CDR3
TRBV27,TRBJ2-5,CASSGGLAGETQYF
TRBV19,TRBJ1-1,CASSIEWGSKAMNTEAFF
TRBV11-2,TRBJ2-3,CASSSGLGDTQYF
TRBV5-1,TRBJ2-7,CASSLALSSYEQYF
TRBV20-1,TRBJ1-5,CSARASGVSNQPQHF
TRBV5-1,TRBJ1-1,CASSFSGTDSNTEAFF
TRBV5-1,TRBJ2-3,CASSLEPATDTQYF
TRBV30,TRBJ2-3,CAWSVIPEAQYF
TRBV29-1,TRBJ2-5,CSVEGPREWETQYF
TRBV11-1,TRBJ2-1,CASNLDPGNEQFF
TRBV15,TRBJ2-7,CATSRKTGQGLYEQYF
TRBV29-1,TRBJ2-7,CSVEVTGGISHEQYF
TRBV18,TRBJ2-2,CASSPPMGNTGELFF
TRBV5-1,TRBJ1-5,CASSLVPTEQPQHF
TRBV5-1,TRBJ1-5,CASRPTWGAGSNQPQHF
TRBV6-2/TRBV6-3,TRBJ2-3,CASSYSDPSGGSSTDTQYF
TRBV3-1,TRBJ1-4,CASSPENEKLFF
TRBV10-3,TRBJ1-1,CAITQGMNTEAFF
TRBV6-1,TRBJ2-7,CASIEGISTYEQYF
TRBV20-1,TRBJ1-2,CSASGQGTTYGYTF
TRBV3-1,TRBJ1-4,CASSLGQPWEKLFF
TRBV11-2,TRBJ1-1,CASSTLLTPGGTEAFF
TRBV20-1,TRBJ1-5,CSARDTGATGDYSNQPQHF
TRBV7-2,TRBJ1-4,CASSNPQGLQDEKLFF
TRBV7-9,TRBJ1-2,CASSPVTGGSGYTF
TRBV10-3,TRBJ2-5,CAISESRDRQETQYF
TRBV3-1,TRBJ1-2,CASSQDTSTELNYGYTF
TRBV3-1,TRBJ2-7,CASSQVPGDYEQYF
TRBV4-1,TRBJ2-6,CASSTGREGANVLAF
TRBV19,TRBJ2-7,CASRYRDGSYEQYF
TRBV19,TRBJ2-1,CASSDQGVANNEQFF
TRBV19,TRBJ1-1,CASSIVAEQNTEAFF
TRBV11-2,TRBJ2-1,CASSFGLAGGLSYNEQFF
TRBV15,TRBJ1-3,CATSVSPSSGNTIYF
TRBV19,TRBJ2-1,CASSIDLWGGKQFF
TRBV6-2/TRBV6-3,TRBJ2-3,CASWLESAPTDTQYF
TRBV6-5,TRBJ1-4,CASSYLGIREKLFF
TRBV5-1,TRBJ1-2,CASSQLEPNYGYTF
TRBV27,TRBJ1-5,CASRQGWYQPQHF
TRBV9,TRBJ2-5,CASSPDLWRQSQETQYF
TRBV7-2,TRBJ2-5,CASRTTGQLYQETQYF
TRBV15,TRBJ1-4,CATSRDGGANEKLFF
TRBV5-1,TRBJ1-2,CASSSDRWDGYTF
TRBV12-3/TRBV12-4,TRBJ1-5,CASRLGDRHSNQPQHF
TRBV6-9,TRBJ1-5,CASSWCRETVCNQPQHF
TRBV7-3,TRBJ1-6,CASSLYAPPLSPLHF
TRBV13,TRBJ2-4,CASSFGTVGWNIQYF